The 11 T cell receptor beta chains below all came from one sample that was sequenced in a study of vaccination and CD4 T cells after COVID-19. Researchers used the Oncomine TCR Beta short-read assay to sequence DNA from cultured CD4+ T cells. TCRdb redid the calling of the PCR reads with MiXCR, one entry per CDR3 protein. The sample lists 12,000 or so distinct CDR3 sequences; approximately 60% were seen once. These TCRs are of unknown antigen specificity. Regarding treatment: 10-day PBMC culture with coronavirus spike peptide pools or control peptides (ViraFEST assay). The sequencing input was CD4+ T cells from blood, cultured in vitro. All receptors derive from a human donor who had recovered from COVID-19.

The genes are TRBV24-1 and TRBJ2-1; TRBD2 matches at 11 bases. The V segment lost 5 bases and the J segment 0 bases; nucleotides outside the gene matches: 5. CDR1 and CDR2 from the germline V gene are KGHDR and SFDVKD. The CDR3 contains 17 residues. The CDR3 reads CATSAQTSGVSYNEQFF. CDR3 DNA: TGTGCCACCAGTGCCCAGACTAGCGGGGTCTCCTACAATGAGCAGTTCTTC.

The CDR3 here is CASSALPARTDINTEAFF. As DNA, the CDR3 is TGTGCCAGCAGTGCCCTCCCGGCACGGACAGATATTAACACTGAAGCTTTCTTT. V usage is TRBV6-4 and J usage is TRBJ1-1; tentatively, D is TRBD1 (6 bases). With 4 bases removed from V and 2 bases from J, the gap between germline ends came to 23 bases. CDR3 length: 18 amino acids. CDR1 MRHNA and CDR2 SNTAGT come from the germline V gene.

V gene TRBV7-2 combines with J gene TRBJ2-3, with D perhaps matching TRBD1 (5 bases). Germline CDR1 is SGHTA and CDR2 is FQGNSA. V lost 3 bases and J lost 5, with 12 bases in between. The CDR3 runs to 14 residues. Written as DNA, the CDR3 is TGTGCCAGCAGCTTTGGCAGGGCGGAAGATACGCAGTATTTT. As protein: CASSFGRAEDTQYF.

This clonotype turned up a few times. The chain recombines TRBV6-1 with TRBJ1-6; TRBD1 is a possible D gene (6 bases). Trimming pared 8 bases from V and 2 bases from J, leaving 16 bases between. This CDR3 spans 16 amino acids. Germline values: CDR1 MNHNS, CDR2 SASEGT. Here the CDR3 DNA reads TGTGCCAGCGTCGCGGGGGGGGCGGCCTATAATTCACCCCTCCACTTT. Residues: CASVAGGAAYNSPLHF.

The gene calls are TRBV6-4 and TRBJ2-3, with TRBD2 matching over 10 bases. Germline CDR1 is MRHNA and CDR2 is SNTAGT. Losses at the gene ends were 5 bases for V and 3 bases for J; bases not matched to a gene: 2. This CDR3 is 14 amino acids long. The CDR3 DNA follows: TGTGCCAGCAGTCCGGGACTAGCGACAGATACGCAGTATTTT. It codes for CASSPGLATDTQYF.

V is TRBV7-2 and J is TRBJ2-5, with 10 bases that match TRBD1. Unmatched junction bases numbered 4, after V lost 4 bases and J lost 5 bases. CDR1 is SGHTA and CDR2 is FQGNSA in the germline V gene. This CDR3 contains 14 residues. CDR3 sequence reads: CASSSRQGAETQYF. The DNA of the CDR3 is TGTGCCAGCAGCTCCCGACAGGGGGCGGAGACCCAGTACTTC.

The V gene is TRBV20-1, the J gene TRBJ1-5; D is unresolved. V lost 3 bases to trimming and J lost 4 bases, with 7 bases between them. The CDR3 consists of 12 residues. In germline, CDR1 is DFQATT, CDR2 SNEGSKA (reference sequence). CDR3 amino acids: CSASQFNQPQHF. In DNA form, the CDR3 reads TGCAGTGCTAGCCAGTTTAATCAGCCCCAGCATTTT.

By share of the sample, this clonotype is large. CDR3 residues: CASSLTLRTASPYEQYF. The DNA of the CDR3 is TGCGCCAGCAGTTTGACGTTACGGACAGCGTCCCCCTACGAGCAGTACTTC. This sequence joins TRBV5-1 and TRBJ2-7, with D perhaps TRBD1 (6 bases). The germline V gene encodes CDR1 SGHRS and CDR2 YFSETQ. Trimming took 5 bases from V and 2 from J, leaving 23 bases between them. CDR3 length: 17 residues. The variable domain in full, with the rest retrieved from reference TRBV5-1 and TRBJ2-7, is KAGVTQTPRYLIKTRGQQVTLSCSPISGHRSVSWYQQTPGQGLQFLFEYFSETQRNKGNFPGRFSGRQFSNSRSEMNVSTLELGDSALYLCASSLTLRTASPYEQYFGPGTRLTVT.

This chain joins TRBV24-1 and TRBJ2-1; D not certain. The CDR3 has 15 residues. CDR1 and CDR2 (germline): KGHDR, SFDVKD. Trimming shortened V by 3 bases and J by 9 bases, and 17 bases separated the two germline ends. The DNA of the CDR3 is TGTGCCACCAGTGATACTCCGACTGTGGGCGGTGAGCAGTTCTTC. This gives the protein CATSDTPTVGGEQFF.

The chain uses TRBV6-5 and TRBJ2-5, with D perhaps being TRBD1 or TRBD2 (6 bases each). Trimming cost V 0 bases and J 5 bases, with 10 bases left between them. The germline V gene encodes CDR1 MNHEY and CDR2 SVGAGI. CDR3 length: 14 amino acids. CDR3 in amino acids: CASSYSRGVETQYF. CDR3 nucleotides: TGTGCCAGCAGTTACTCGAGGGGGGTTGAGACCCAGTACTTC.

This clonotype was counted only a few times. The rearrangement joins TRBV6-2 or TRBV6-3 to TRBJ1-1; D might be TRBD1 (5 bases). Germline V CDR1 and CDR2: MNHEY, SVGEGT. CDR3 length: 14 amino acids. The V and J ends lost 2 bases and 1 base respectively, with 8 bases between them. Here the CDR3 reads CASSYQGRNTEAFF. CDR3 in DNA: TGTGCCAGCAGTTACCAGGGAAGGAACACTGAAGCTTTCTTT.